This TCR beta chain originates from a study of shared clonotypes between healthy human individuals. The table came from immunoSEQ multiplex PCR; TCRdb's copy has only in-frame clones and leaves some out. The sample shows around 1.1 million clones, approximately 78% of them seen only once. Germline CDR1 reads SGHDT; CDR2 reads YYEEEE. V lost 5 bases and J lost 1, with 12 bases in between. The CDR3 contains 14 residues. The source is a man in his late teens or twenties in good health. Some clones in this sample may be carry-over from other donors' samples. V gene TRBV5-6 combines with J gene TRBJ1-1; TRBD1 is a possible D gene (5 bases). Material: memory CD4+ T cells from PBMCs. Subset in this sample: CD45RA-negative fraction. The CDR3 loop is CASRGEGGNTEAFF. The CDR3 coding sequence is TGTGCCAGCAGGGGGGAGGGCGGGAACACTGAAGCTTTCTTT.